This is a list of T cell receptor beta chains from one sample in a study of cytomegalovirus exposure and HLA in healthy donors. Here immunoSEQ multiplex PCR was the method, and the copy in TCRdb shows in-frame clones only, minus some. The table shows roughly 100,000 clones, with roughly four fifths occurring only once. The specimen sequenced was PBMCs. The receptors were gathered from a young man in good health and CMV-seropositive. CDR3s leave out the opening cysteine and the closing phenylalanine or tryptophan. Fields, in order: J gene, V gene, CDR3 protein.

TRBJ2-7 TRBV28 ASSFGGTGASYEQY
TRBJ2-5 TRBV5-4 ASSLGGGKETQY
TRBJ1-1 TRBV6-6 ASSYSAGVSDTEAF
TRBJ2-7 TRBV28 ASSFYGSSYEQY
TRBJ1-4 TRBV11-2 ASSSGQEAYEKLF
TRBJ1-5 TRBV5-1 ASSLDRSSNQPQH
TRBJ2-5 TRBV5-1 ASSQQETQY
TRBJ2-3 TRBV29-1 SVLPGDTQY
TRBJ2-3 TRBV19 ASSVGQGVDTQY
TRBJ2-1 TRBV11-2 ASSTRYNEQF
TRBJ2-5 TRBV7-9 ASNPGRTGVKETQY
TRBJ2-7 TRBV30 AWSAGQPYEQY
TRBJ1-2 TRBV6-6 ASSQDRAEYGYT
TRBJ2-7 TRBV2 ASSGTSGTLPYEQY
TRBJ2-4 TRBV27 ASSPGGLAKNIQY
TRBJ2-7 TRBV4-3 ASSQATGQGVTYEQY
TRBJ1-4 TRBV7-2 ASSLVGGSNEKLF
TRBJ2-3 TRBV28 ASSFVRSGGSGTQY
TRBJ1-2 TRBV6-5 ASSRDSRDGYT
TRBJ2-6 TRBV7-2 ASRVSGANVLT
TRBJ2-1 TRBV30 AWIPPRGMVDEQF
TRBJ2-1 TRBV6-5 ASSYDAGVSNEQF
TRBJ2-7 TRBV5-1 ASSLDLQGARYEQY
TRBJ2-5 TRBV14 ASSSQETQY
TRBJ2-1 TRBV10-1 ASSEGAWNEQF
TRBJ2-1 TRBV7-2 ASSLSASGRYNEQF
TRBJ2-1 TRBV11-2 ASSLRLFSYNEQF
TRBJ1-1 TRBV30 ASTYTGNTEAF
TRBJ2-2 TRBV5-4 ASNAVNTGELF
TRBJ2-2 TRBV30 AWSVRQVTGELF
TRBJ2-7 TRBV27 ASNMRTGGRYEQY
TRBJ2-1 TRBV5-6 ASSQTGGPEQF
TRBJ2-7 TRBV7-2 ASSFLAGGSYEQY
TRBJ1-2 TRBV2 ASRTENYGYT
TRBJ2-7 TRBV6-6 ASSPGQLYEQY
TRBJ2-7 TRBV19 ASSLRTGGEQY
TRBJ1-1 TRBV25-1 ASSATLSTEAF
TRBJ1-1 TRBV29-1 SVELDRGPDTEAF